The 6 T cell receptor beta chains below all came from one sample that was sequenced in a study of blood T cell repertoires in COVID-19. Produced via immunoSEQ multiplex PCR; TCRdb's table is partial and in-frame only. This sample has 220,000 or so clones, with around four fifths found just once. What was sequenced was peripheral blood. Receptor source: a woman of 80 years or more with acute or convalescent COVID-19.

The chain joins TRBV5-1 to TRBJ2-1; 13 bases line up with TRBD2. There are 14 residues in the CDR3. The V segment lost 8 bases and the J segment 6 bases; nucleotides outside the gene matches: 5. The germline CDR1 and CDR2 sequences are SGHRS and YFSETQ. Here the CDR3 reads CASGLAGDINEQFF. The DNA for the CDR3 is TGCGCCAGTGGACTAGCGGGAGATATCAATGAGCAGTTCTTC.

This chain links TRBV21-1 with TRBJ1-1; the DNA was not compared with TRBD1, the D call given in the table. TRBV21-1 is flagged as a pseudogene. This CDR3 contains 16 residues. This chain's CDR3 is CASSKRDSVLFDEAFF. The CDR3 nucleotides are TGTGCCAGCAGCAAGAGGGACAGCGTGCTTTTTGATGAAGCTTTCTTT.

V gene TRBV7-2 combines with J gene TRBJ2-1; 12 bases align to TRBD2. CDR3 size: 16 residues. Per the germline V gene, CDR1 is SGHTA and CDR2 is FQGNSA. V trimming: 4 bases; J trimming: 0 bases; junction bases outside the gene matches: 1. Written as DNA, the CDR3 is TGTGCCAGCAGCTCGGGACTAGCGGGCTCCTACAATGAGCAGTTCTTC. Its translation is CASSSGLAGSYNEQFF.

The genes are TRBV5-6 and TRBJ1-5; the match to TRBD1 covers 8 bases. Germline V gene data show CDR1 as SGHDT and CDR2 as YYEEEE. The CDR3 length is 14 residues. Unmatched junction bases numbered 4, after V lost 4 bases and J lost 4 bases. CDR3 sequence reads: CASSRRTGNQPQHF. CDR3 bases: TGTGCCAGCAGCCGCCGGACAGGGAATCAGCCCCAGCATTTT.

The chain carries TRBV9 and TRBJ1-3; D may be TRBD1 (6 bases). CDR1 and CDR2 (germline): SGDLS, YYNGEE. The CDR3 runs 16 residues. V was trimmed by 0 bases and J by 0 bases, leaving 10 bases between them. DNA for the CDR3: TGTGCCAGCAGCGTAGTGGGGGCAACCTCTGGAAACACCATATATTTT. Amino acid sequence: CASSVVGATSGNTIYF.

The chain uses TRBV7-8 and TRBJ1-6; no firm D call. V was trimmed by 1 base and J by 7 bases, leaving 14 bases between them. The CDR3 length is 16 residues. Germline-derived CDR1 and CDR2 are SGHVS and FQNEAQ. The CDR3 loop is CASSLESSARNSPLHF. The CDR3 DNA follows: TGTGCCAGCAGCTTAGAATCCTCAGCGCGGAATTCACCCCTCCACTTT.